One sample yielded the 10 T cell receptor beta chains listed below, sequenced in a study of blood T cells in healthy people across ages (dated by TCRdb to the mid-2010s). Library creation used 5' RACE. Sequencing was performed on an Illumina HiSeq 2500. A second PCR of 7 to 11 cycles was performed with a sample-barcoded 5' primer and a J-beta primer mix. In TCRdb, the public reads were trimmed at Q25 with fastp and aligned with MiXCR, with productive beta chains retained. Each entry merges the rows of one CDR3 protein and shows their most common DNA and genes. The sample table records fewer than 750,000 distinct CDR3 sequences; around 52% of these occur just once. The ten largest account for approximately 12% of the sample. What was sequenced was blood. These TCRs come from a woman older than 75 in good health.

V is TRBV6-2 or TRBV6-3 and J is TRBJ2-1, with TRBD2 as a possible D gene (5 bases). This CDR3 comprises 16 residues. Germline V CDR1 and CDR2: MNHEY, SVGEGT. The ends were cut back, 5 bases at V and 1 base at J, with 15 bases in the middle. The CDR3 bases are TGTGCCAGCAGTAATACACGACGGGGTTCCTACAATGAGCAGTTCTTC. This gives the protein CASSNTRRGSYNEQFF.

The chain is built from TRBV20-1 and TRBJ2-3, with 7 bases identical to TRBD2. The CDR3 spans 16 residues. The germline V gene encodes CDR1 DFQATT and CDR2 SNEGSKA (reference sequence). Trimming removed 3 bases from V and 2 bases from J; junction bases left unmatched: 11. The CDR3 coding sequence is TGCAGTGCTAGTTCGAGCGGGACGGCCGACACAGATACGCAGTATTTT. It codes for CSASSSGTADTDTQYF.

The chain combines TRBV3-1 with TRBJ1-6; D uncertain. There are 15 residues in the CDR3. V was clipped by 4 bases and J by 9 bases, with 16 bases between them. Germline V CDR1 and CDR2: LGHDT, YNNKEL (reference sequence). The CDR3 loop is CASSPYPIGGSPLHF. CDR3 sequence (DNA): TGTGCCAGCAGCCCATATCCGATCGGAGGTTCACCCCTCCACTTT.

This clonotype was detected many times. The chain couples TRBV10-3 to TRBJ2-1; TRBD2 aligns across 11 bases. V was clipped by 9 bases and J by 4 bases; unmatched bases: 2. The V gene's germline CDR1 is ENHRY and CDR2 SYGVKD. The CDR3 runs 13 residues. In DNA form, the CDR3 reads TGTGCCATTGGGACTAGCGGTTACAATGAGCAGTTCTTC. Its translation is CAIGTSGYNEQFF.

The chain employs TRBV30 and TRBJ2-6, with D unclear. CDR3 length: 15 residues. Germline V lookup: CDR1 GTSNPN, CDR2 SVGIG (reference sequence). V was cut by 0 bases and J by 0 bases, with 6 bases left in between. The CDR3 coding sequence is TGTGCCTGGAGTGTCAGTAGCTCTGGGGCCAACGTCCTGACTTTC. This sequence encodes CAWSVSSSGANVLTF.

As for this clonotype: A clone one base away is much larger, so this may be a read error. This rearrangement joins TRBV7-2 to TRBJ2-1; D gene uncertain. This CDR3 has 15 residues. CDR1 SGHTA and CDR2 FQGNSA come from the germline V gene. The CDR3 protein is CASSLVAKSCNEQFF. CDR3 DNA: TGTGCCAGCAGCTTAGTTGCGAAGTCCTGCAATGAGCAGTTCTTC.

Only a few counts were recorded for this clonotype. The CDR3 DNA follows: TGTGCCAGCAGCATCCTAGCGGGAGCAGTGGGCACAGATACGCAGTATTTT. Translating it yields CASSILAGAVGTDTQYF. This chain connects TRBV12-3 or TRBV12-4 to TRBJ2-3, with 10 bases fitting TRBD2. Trimming cost V 6 bases and J 1 base; bases outside gene matches: 10. The CDR3 has 17 residues.

The sample holds many counts of this clonotype. The chain employs TRBV20-1 and TRBJ2-3; D is unresolved. V lost 1 base and J 8 bases, leaving 13 bases between the germline ends. The CDR3 contains 13 residues. CDR1 and CDR2 from the germline V gene are DFQATT and SNEGSKA (reference sequence). CDR3 DNA: TGCAGTGCTAGAGCCCCCTCCTTCGGTACGCAGTATTTT. Protein product: CSARAPSFGTQYF.

The chain couples TRBV3-1 to TRBJ2-3, with 11 bases matching TRBD2. Germline trimming cut 4 bases from V and 5 bases from J; bases unmatched to any gene: 5. The CDR3 is 15 residues long. CDR1 is LGHDT and CDR2 is YNNKEL in the germline V gene (reference sequence). The CDR3 DNA reads as TGTGCCAGCAGCCCTCTGGGACTAGCGGAAGATACGCAGTATTTT. Encoded protein: CASSPLGLAEDTQYF.

The table lists this clonotype with many counts. The V call is TRBV5-1, the J call TRBJ2-7; 15 nucleotides align to TRBD2. Per germline, CDR1 SGHRS and CDR2 YFSETQ. V lost 4 bases and J lost 0; bases outside the gene matches: 11. The CDR3 runs to 19 residues. CDR3 residues: CASSVSGTSGRPSSYEQYF. The CDR3 bases are TGCGCCAGCAGCGTGAGTGGGACTAGCGGGAGGCCAAGCTCCTACGAGCAGTACTTC.